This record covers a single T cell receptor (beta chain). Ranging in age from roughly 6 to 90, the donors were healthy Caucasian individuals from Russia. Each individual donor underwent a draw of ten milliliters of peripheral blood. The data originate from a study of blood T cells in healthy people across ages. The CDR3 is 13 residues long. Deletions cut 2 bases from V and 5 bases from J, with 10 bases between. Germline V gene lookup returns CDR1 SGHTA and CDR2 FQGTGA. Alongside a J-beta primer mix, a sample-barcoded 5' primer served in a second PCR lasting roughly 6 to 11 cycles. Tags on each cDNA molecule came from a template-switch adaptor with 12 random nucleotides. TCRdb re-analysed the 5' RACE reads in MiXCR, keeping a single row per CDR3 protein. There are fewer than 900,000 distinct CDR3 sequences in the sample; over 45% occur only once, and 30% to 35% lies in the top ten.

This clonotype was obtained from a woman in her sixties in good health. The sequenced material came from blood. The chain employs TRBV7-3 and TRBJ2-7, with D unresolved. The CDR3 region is CASSLGQNDEQYF. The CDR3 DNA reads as TGTGCCAGCAGCTTAGGGCAGAATGACGAGCAGTACTTC.